The next 27 T cell receptor beta chains were all read from a single sample in a study of blood T cell repertoires in COVID-19. Sequencing used immunoSEQ multiplex PCR; TCRdb keeps in-frame clones, though not all of them. The sample has 200,000 to 250,000 clones, roughly 82% seen once. Sample: peripheral blood. These receptors were obtained from a woman of 80 years or more with COVID-19, enrolled during active disease.

This chain uses TRBV7-2 with TRBJ2-7, with 8 bases identical to TRBD1. Germline V gene data show CDR1 as SGHTA and CDR2 as FQGNSA. This CDR3 has 15 amino acids. Losses at the gene ends were 1 base for V and 7 bases for J; bases not matched to a gene: 9. The CDR3 DNA reads as TGTGCCAGCAGCTTAGGGAGGACAGGGCGGAGGGAGCAGTACTTC. This gives the protein CASSLGRTGRREQYF.

CDR3 nucleotide sequence: TGTGCCAGCAAAGGACAACTCCCGGATACGCAGTATTTT. Translating gives CASKGQLPDTQYF. The gene calls are TRBV6-5 and TRBJ2-3; D is possibly TRBD1 (5 bases). Germline V gives CDR1 MNHEY, CDR2 SVGAGI. This CDR3 has 13 residues. Trimming pared 7 bases from V and 6 bases from J, leaving 14 bases between.

This clone was counted a few times. The chain links TRBV7-7 to TRBJ1-4, with D perhaps TRBD1 (6 bases). This CDR3 is 17 amino acids long. Germline CDR1 reads SSHAT; CDR2 reads FNYEAQ (reference sequence). V lost 5 bases, J lost 3 bases, and 19 bases lay in between. CDR3 coding DNA: TGTGCCAGCAGCCCCGAGCCGGGGGGGCGGGCTAATGAAAAACTGTTTTTT. As protein: CASSPEPGGRANEKLFF.

The chain uses TRBV6-5 and TRBJ1-5; D not certain. CDR3 length: 14 amino acids. In germline, CDR1 is MNHEY, CDR2 SVGAGI. V lost 6 bases and J lost 3, with 12 bases in between. The CDR3 spells CASRSSGVNQPQHF. The CDR3 nucleotides are TGTGCCAGCAGATCGTCGGGAGTCAATCAGCCCCAGCATTTT.

The rearrangement uses TRBV18 and TRBJ1-1, with D uncertain. Trimming took off 3 bases at V and 0 bases at J, with 8 bases between the two ends. The V gene's germline CDR1 is KGHSH and CDR2 LQKENI. The CDR3 spans 14 residues. The CDR3 nucleotides are TGTGCCAGCTCACCGATCGGTATGAACACTGAAGCTTTCTTT. It translates to CASSPIGMNTEAFF.

This clone was observed a handful of times. The genes are TRBV6-5 and TRBJ1-2, with D possibly TRBD1 on 5 matching bases. The V end lost 2 bases, the J end lost 3 bases, and 13 bases lay between the germline ends. This CDR3 comprises 15 residues. CDR1 and CDR2 from the germline V gene are MNHEY and SVGAGI. This chain's CDR3 is CASSYDSAKYYGYTF. The CDR3 DNA is TGTGCCAGCAGTTACGACAGCGCAAAGTACTATGGCTACACCTTC.

The chain employs TRBV13 and TRBJ1-2, with TRBD1 identical over 8 bases. V was pared by 2 bases and J by 6 bases, with 5 bases of the junction left unmatched. Germline values: CDR1 PRHDT, CDR2 FYEKMQ (reference sequence). The CDR3 length is 14 residues. This CDR3 is CASSLRGTGNGYTF. Here the CDR3 DNA reads TGTGCCAGCAGCTTAAGGGGGACAGGAAATGGCTACACCTTC.

V is TRBV11-2 and J is TRBJ1-1; 10 positions agree with TRBD1. The germline gives CDR1 SGHAT, CDR2 FQNNGV. Losses at the gene ends were 5 bases for V and 5 bases for J; bases not matched to a gene: 5. The CDR3 spans 14 residues. The DNA for the CDR3 is TGTGCCAGCAGCCCCGGGACAGGGGTTACTGAAGCTTTCTTT. Protein: CASSPGTGVTEAFF.

Written as DNA, the CDR3 is TGTGCCAGCTCACCATCCCAGGGCGCGGATGGCTACACCTTC. It translates to CASSPSQGADGYTF. The chain links TRBV18 to TRBJ1-2; TRBD1 is a possible D gene (5 bases). Germline values: CDR1 KGHSH, CDR2 LQKENI. This CDR3 spans 14 amino acids. Trimming stripped 2 bases from V and 6 bases from J, with 13 bases between.

The chain has TRBV4-2 and TRBJ2-3, with 7 bases identical to TRBD2. The J segment lost 3 bases and the V segment lost 0 bases, leaving 3 bases of the junction unmatched. Germline-derived CDR1 and CDR2 are LGHNA and YNFKEQ. This CDR3 has 15 residues. The CDR3 loop reads CASSQEKLATDTQYF. The CDR3, as DNA: TGTGCCAGCAGCCAAGAGAAACTAGCGACAGATACGCAGTATTTT.

The chain employs TRBV19 and TRBJ1-3; D may be TRBD1 (6 bases). CDR3 size: 16 residues. V gave up 2 bases and J gave up 2 bases, with 13 bases separating them. Germline V gives CDR1 LNHDA, CDR2 SQIVND (reference sequence). CDR3 coding DNA: TGTGCCAGTAGTATACACACGGGACAACCTGGAAACACCATATATTTT. It codes for CASSIHTGQPGNTIYF.

This chain connects TRBV5-1 to TRBJ1-1; D possibly corresponds to TRBD1 (5 bases). The CDR3 has 16 amino acids. Trimming took 0 bases from V and 1 from J, leaving 13 bases between them. Germline loops: CDR1 SGHRS, CDR2 YFSETQ. The CDR3, as DNA: TGCGCCAGCAGCTTGGAGGCAGGGAGGAAGAACACTGAAGCTTTCTTT. It yields the protein CASSLEAGRKNTEAFF.

The V and J genes are TRBV6-5 and TRBJ1-5, with D hard to call. V was cut by 0 bases and J by 9 bases, with 15 bases left in between. The CDR3 contains 15 residues. From germline, CDR1 is MNHEY and CDR2 SVGAGI. CDR3 sequence reads: CASSYSGRSDRPQHF. Here the CDR3 DNA reads TGTGCCAGCAGTTACTCAGGGAGGTCCGACCGGCCCCAGCATTTT.

V and J are TRBV2 and TRBJ1-4; D unresolved. The CDR3 sequence is 15 residues long. Deletions cut 6 bases from V and 0 bases from J, with 11 bases between. CDR1 and CDR2 from the germline V gene are SNHLY and FYNNEI. The CDR3 is CASRGSPATNEKLFF. CDR3 in DNA: TGTGCCAGCAGGGGGAGCCCAGCAACTAATGAAAAACTGTTTTTT.

J is TRBJ2-3 and V is TRBV4-1; 7 bases are a match to TRBD2. Germline lookup yields CDR1 MGHRA and CDR2 YSYEKL. The J segment lost 4 bases and the V segment lost 1 base, leaving 8 bases of the junction unmatched. This CDR3 region has 16 residues. CDR3 bases: TGCGCCAGCAGCCAAGTCGGACTAGAAAAGTCAGATACGCAGTATTTT. Protein product: CASSQVGLEKSDTQYF.

J is TRBJ1-2 and V is TRBV20-1; D not resolved. CDR3 length: 8 residues. The V gene lost 3 bases and the J gene lost 14 bases, with 7 bases spanning the gap. Germline V gene data show CDR1 as DFQATT and CDR2 as SNEGSKA (reference sequence). The CDR3 sequence: CSASGETF. CDR3 DNA sequence: TGCAGTGCTAGTGGAGAAACCTTC.

The V gene is TRBV10-3, the J gene TRBJ2-4; 7 nucleotides align to TRBD1. Unmatched junction bases numbered 8, after V lost 6 bases and J lost 0 bases. This CDR3 contains 16 residues. The V gene's germline CDR1 is ENHRY and CDR2 SYGVKD. The DNA of the CDR3 is TGTGCCATCAGCGAGACAGGGTTGGGAGCCAAAAACATTCAGTACTTC. It codes for CAISETGLGAKNIQYF.

The chain employs TRBV11-2 and TRBJ2-4; D gene ambiguous. Trimming removed 5 bases from V and 1 base from J, with 12 bases in between. The CDR3 contains 15 residues. The V gene's germline CDR1 is SGHAT and CDR2 FQNNGV. CDR3 coding DNA: TGTGCCAGCAGCGAGACTTTATCGGCCAAAAACATTCAGTACTTC. It yields the protein CASSETLSAKNIQYF.

This clone was found once. The V gene is TRBV30, the J gene TRBJ1-2; D is undetermined. V was cut by 0 bases and J by 5 bases, with 19 bases left in between. This CDR3 has 16 amino acids. The germline CDR1 and CDR2 sequences are GTSNPN and SVGIG (reference sequence). The DNA of the CDR3 is TGTGCCTGGAGTGTTGCGGGCCGACTTTCTTTTTATGGCTACACCTTC. Translation gives CAWSVAGRLSFYGYTF.

The V and J genes are TRBV5-1 and TRBJ1-1; 8 bases match TRBD1. The CDR3 contains 16 residues. From germline, CDR1 is SGHRS and CDR2 YFSETQ. With 1 base clipped from V and 5 bases from J, the junction kept 10 bases outside the gene matches. CDR3 nucleotide sequence: TGCGCCAGCAGCTTGCAACCCGCAGGGGGCGGGACTGAAGCTTTCTTT. It encodes CASSLQPAGGGTEAFF.

As regards this clone: Other DNA sequences in the sample encode the same CDR3. V and J are TRBV28 and TRBJ1-1; D is unresolved. Trimming took off 5 bases at V and 4 bases at J, with 5 bases between the two ends. The CDR3 has 11 amino acids. From germline, CDR1 is MDHEN and CDR2 SYDVKM. The CDR3 nucleotides are TGTGCCAGCAGTCGGGGCACTGAAGCTTTCTTT. Residues: CASSRGTEAFF. Combining the CDR3 with reference TRBV28 and TRBJ1-1 gives the whole variable domain DVKVTQSSRYLVKRTGEKVFLECVQDMDHENMFWYRQDPGLGLRLIYFSYDVKMKEKGDIPEGYSVSREKKERFSLILESASTNQTSMYLCASSRGTEAFFGQGTRLTVV.

This rearrangement joins TRBV7-9 to TRBJ2-1, with 10 positions matching TRBD2. The ends lost 5 bases at V and 5 bases at J; junction bases unmatched: 6. CDR3 length: 15 residues. Germline V gives CDR1 SEHNR, CDR2 FQNEAQ (reference sequence). The DNA of the CDR3 is TGTGCCAGCAGCCCATTAGCGGGGGGAAACAATGAGCAGTTCTTC. It yields the protein CASSPLAGGNNEQFF. Full variable domain (rest looked up from reference TRBV7-9 and TRBJ2-1): DTGVSQNPRHKITKRGQNVTFRCDPISEHNRLYWYRQTLGQGPEFLTYFQNEAQLEKSRLLSDRFSAERPKGSFSTLEIQRTEQGDSAMYLCASSPLAGGNNEQFFGPGTRLTVL.

A note on this clone: The sample has other DNA sequences that encode this CDR3 too. The rearrangement uses TRBV28 and TRBJ1-2, with 7 bases that match TRBD1. The CDR3 spans 14 residues. With V trimmed by 6 bases and J by 0 bases, 4 bases remained unmatched. Germline assignment: CDR1 MDHEN and CDR2 SYDVKM. Here the CDR3 DNA reads TGTGCCAGCAGCCTGACAGGGCCTAACTATGGCTACACCTTC. Amino acid sequence: CASSLTGPNYGYTF.

V usage is TRBV28 and J usage is TRBJ2-1, with D perhaps TRBD2 (6 bases). The CDR3 spans 13 residues. The V gene's germline CDR1 is MDHEN and CDR2 SYDVKM. The V end lost 5 bases, the J end lost 6 bases, and 11 bases lay between the germline ends. CDR3: CASSLQGGNEQFF. CDR3 in DNA: TGTGCCAGCAGTCTTCAGGGAGGCAATGAGCAGTTCTTC.

The chain carries TRBV5-4 and TRBJ2-2; 11 bases map to TRBD2. V trimming: 5 bases; J trimming: 5 bases; junction bases outside the gene matches: 2. Germline V gene data show CDR1 as SGHNT and CDR2 as YYREEE (reference sequence). The CDR3 has 14 amino acids. CDR3 sequence: CASSLAGGTGELFF. The CDR3 nucleotides read TGTGCCAGCAGTTTAGCGGGGGGGACCGGGGAGCTGTTTTTT.

The CDR3 region has the DNA TGTGCCAGCAGCTTAGGAGGCAGGGGAGATACGCAGTATTTT. Its protein is CASSLGGRGDTQYF. This chain uses TRBV7-9 with TRBJ2-3; a weak D match, TRBD1 (6 bases). Germline V gene sequence: CDR1 SEHNR, CDR2 FQNEAQ (reference sequence). CDR3 length: 14 residues. Trimming pared 1 base from V and 5 bases from J, leaving 10 bases between.

In its sample, this clone was seen once. The J gene is TRBJ1-5, the V gene TRBV18; tentatively, D is TRBD1 (6 bases). V was pared by 3 bases and J by 7 bases, with 10 bases between. Germline V gene sequence: CDR1 KGHSH, CDR2 LQKENI. CDR3 size: 13 residues. CDR3 residues: CASSPDQGQPQHF. The CDR3 nucleotides read TGTGCCAGCTCACCCGACCAGGGGCAGCCCCAGCATTTT.